These 5 T cell receptor beta chains came from one sample sequenced in a study of blood T cells in healthy people across ages. A second about 7 to 12 cycle PCR used barcoded and J-beta primers. Via MiXCR, TCRdb re-called the 5' RACE reads, giving one row per CDR3 protein. Of some 690,000 distinct CDR3 sequences listed, 22% are singletons. Sample: blood. The receptors were sampled from a man in his sixties or seventies in good health.

This clonotype has a handful of counts. The rearrangement uses TRBV6-1 and TRBJ2-7; 8 nucleotides agree with TRBD1. The CDR3 is 14 amino acids. J was trimmed by 1 base and V by 1 base; bases with no gene match: 0. The germline V gene has CDR1 MNHNS and CDR2 SASEGT. The CDR3 DNA reads as TGTGCCAGCAGTGAAGGGGACAGGTCCTACGAGCAGTACTTC. It yields the protein CASSEGDRSYEQYF.

This clonotype has a handful of counts. This rearrangement joins TRBV20-1 to TRBJ1-1; a possible D gene is TRBD1 (5 bases). Trimming stripped 3 bases from V and 5 bases from J, with 16 bases between. In germline, CDR1 is DFQATT, CDR2 SNEGSKA (reference sequence). This CDR3 is 14 amino acids long. CDR3 DNA: TGCAGTGCTAGGTATCGACAGAGAGGGACTGAAGCTTTCTTT. Its translation is CSARYRQRGTEAFF.

The genes are TRBV29-1 and TRBJ2-5; D may match TRBD1 or TRBD2 (5 bases each). The germline V and J ends were trimmed by 7 bases and 5 bases, with 17 bases remaining between them. CDR1 and CDR2 (germline): SQVTM, ANQGSEA. The CDR3 consists of 13 residues. CDR3 bases: TGCAGCGGACCTTTGGGAGAGGGGGAGACCCAGTACTTC. It translates to CSGPLGEGETQYF.

This chain joins TRBV11-3 and TRBJ2-5; D may be TRBD1 (5 bases). Trimming removed 0 bases at V and 5 bases at J, with 13 bases between. Germline V gene sequence: CDR1 SGHNT, CDR2 YENEEA. The CDR3 totals 15 residues. The CDR3 DNA reads TGTGCCAGCAGCTTAGATGGCCAGGGTCTCGAGACCCAGTACTTC. Protein: CASSLDGQGLETQYF.

V gene TRBV24-1 combines with J gene TRBJ2-3; 9 bases match TRBD2. This CDR3 comprises 16 residues. V lost 5 bases and J lost 2; bases outside the gene matches: 7. Germline assignment: CDR1 KGHDR and CDR2 SFDVKD. The DNA of the CDR3 is TGTGCCACCAGTGTCTGGACTAGCGAAGACACAGATACGCAGTATTTT. It encodes CATSVWTSEDTDTQYF.